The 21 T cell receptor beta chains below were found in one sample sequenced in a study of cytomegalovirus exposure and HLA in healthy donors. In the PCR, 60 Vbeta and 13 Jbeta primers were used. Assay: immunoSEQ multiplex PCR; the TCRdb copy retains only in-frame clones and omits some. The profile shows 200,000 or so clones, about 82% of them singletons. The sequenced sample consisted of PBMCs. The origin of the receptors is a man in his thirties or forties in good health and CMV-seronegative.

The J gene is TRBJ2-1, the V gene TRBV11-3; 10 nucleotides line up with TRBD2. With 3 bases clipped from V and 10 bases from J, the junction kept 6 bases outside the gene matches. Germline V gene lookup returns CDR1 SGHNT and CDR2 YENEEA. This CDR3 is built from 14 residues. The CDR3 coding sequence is TGTGCCAGCAGCTTTAGCGGGGGGCGGGGAGAGCAGTTCTTC. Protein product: CASSFSGGRGEQFF.

The CDR3 is CASSPTPGLAASTDTQYF. Written as DNA, the CDR3 is TGCGCCAGCAGCCCGACTCCGGGACTAGCGGCTAGCACAGATACGCAGTATTTT. V is TRBV4-1 and J is TRBJ2-3; 11 bases are shared with TRBD2. CDR1 is MGHRA and CDR2 is YSYEKL in the germline V gene. The CDR3 is 18 residues long. V dropped 4 bases and J dropped 0; count of bases not matched to a gene: 9.

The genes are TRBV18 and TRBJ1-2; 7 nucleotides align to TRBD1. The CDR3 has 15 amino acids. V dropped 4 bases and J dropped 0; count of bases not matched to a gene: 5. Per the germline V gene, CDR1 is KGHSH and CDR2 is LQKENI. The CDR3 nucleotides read TGTGCCAGCTCACTCCGGGACAGTTCTAACTATGGCTACACCTTC. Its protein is CASSLRDSSNYGYTF.

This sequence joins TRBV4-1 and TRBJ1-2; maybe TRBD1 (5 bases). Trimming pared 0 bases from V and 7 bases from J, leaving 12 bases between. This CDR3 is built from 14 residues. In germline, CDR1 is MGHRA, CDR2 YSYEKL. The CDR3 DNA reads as TGCGCCAGCAGCCAAGAAATCGGGGGGGGTGGCTACACCTTC. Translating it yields CASSQEIGGGGYTF.

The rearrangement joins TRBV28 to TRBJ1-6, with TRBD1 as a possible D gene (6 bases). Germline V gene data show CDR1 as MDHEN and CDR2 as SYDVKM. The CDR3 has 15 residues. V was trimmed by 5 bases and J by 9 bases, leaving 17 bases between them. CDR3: CASSPPLTGSSPLHF. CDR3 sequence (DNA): TGTGCCAGCAGTCCCCCTCTGACAGGATCTTCACCCCTCCACTTT.

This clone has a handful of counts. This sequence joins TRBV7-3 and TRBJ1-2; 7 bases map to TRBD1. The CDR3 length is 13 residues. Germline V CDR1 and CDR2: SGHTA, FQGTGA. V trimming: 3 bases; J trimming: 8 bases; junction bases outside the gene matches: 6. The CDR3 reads CASSLTGSEGYTF. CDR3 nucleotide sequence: TGTGCCAGCAGCTTGACAGGGTCGGAAGGCTACACCTTC.

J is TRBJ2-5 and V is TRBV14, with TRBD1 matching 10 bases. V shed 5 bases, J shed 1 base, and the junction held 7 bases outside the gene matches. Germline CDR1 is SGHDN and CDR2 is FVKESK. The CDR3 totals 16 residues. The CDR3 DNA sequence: TGTGCCAGCAGCACGGGACAGGGGCTGTCCCAAGAGACCCAGTACTTC. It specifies CASSTGQGLSQETQYF.

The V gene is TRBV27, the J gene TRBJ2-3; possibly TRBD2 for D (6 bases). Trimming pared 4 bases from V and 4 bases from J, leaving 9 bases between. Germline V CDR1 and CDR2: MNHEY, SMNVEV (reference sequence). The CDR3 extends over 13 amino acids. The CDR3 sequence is CASSWGVADTQYF. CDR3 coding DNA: TGTGCCAGCAGTTGGGGGGTGGCAGATACGCAGTATTTT.

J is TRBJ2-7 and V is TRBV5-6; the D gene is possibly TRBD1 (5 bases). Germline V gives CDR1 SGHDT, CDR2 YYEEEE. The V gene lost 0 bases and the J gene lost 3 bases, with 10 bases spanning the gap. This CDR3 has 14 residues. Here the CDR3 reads CASSLANRYYEQYF. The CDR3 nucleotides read TGTGCCAGCAGCTTGGCTAACAGGTACTACGAGCAGTACTTC.

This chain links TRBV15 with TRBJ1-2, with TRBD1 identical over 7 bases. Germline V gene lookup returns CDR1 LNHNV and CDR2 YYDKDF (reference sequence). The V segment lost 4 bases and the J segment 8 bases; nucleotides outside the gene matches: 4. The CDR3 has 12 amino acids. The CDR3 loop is CATSIRGDGYTF. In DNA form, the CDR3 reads TGTGCCACCAGCATCAGGGGGGACGGCTACACCTTC. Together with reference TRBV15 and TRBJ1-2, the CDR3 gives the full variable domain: DAMVIQNPRYQVTQFGKPVTLSCSQTLNHNVMYWYQQKSSQAPKLLFHYYDKDFNNEADTPDNFQSRRPNTSFCFLDIRSPGLGDTAMYLCATSIRGDGYTFGSGTRLTVV.

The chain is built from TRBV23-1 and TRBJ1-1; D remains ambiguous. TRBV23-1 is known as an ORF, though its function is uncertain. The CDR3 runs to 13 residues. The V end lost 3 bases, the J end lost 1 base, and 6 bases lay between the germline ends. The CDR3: CASSHIENTEAFF. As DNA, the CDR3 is TGCGCCAGCAGTCATATAGAGAACACTGAAGCTTTCTTT.

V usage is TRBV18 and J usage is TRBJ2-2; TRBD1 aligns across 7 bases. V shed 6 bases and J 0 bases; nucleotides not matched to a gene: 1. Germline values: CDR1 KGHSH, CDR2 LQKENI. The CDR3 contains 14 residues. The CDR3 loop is CASSGQTNTGELFF. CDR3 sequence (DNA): TGTGCCAGCTCGGGACAGACGAACACCGGGGAGCTGTTTTTT.

The DNA of the CDR3 is TGTGCCAGCAGTTACTCCCAGGCGGGTAACACTGAAGCTTTCTTT. It yields the protein CASSYSQAGNTEAFF. The chain joins TRBV6-5 to TRBJ1-1, with unresolved D. V was shortened by 0 bases and J by 2 bases, with 10 bases between the two germline ends. From germline, CDR1 is MNHEY and CDR2 SVGAGI. The CDR3 totals 15 residues.

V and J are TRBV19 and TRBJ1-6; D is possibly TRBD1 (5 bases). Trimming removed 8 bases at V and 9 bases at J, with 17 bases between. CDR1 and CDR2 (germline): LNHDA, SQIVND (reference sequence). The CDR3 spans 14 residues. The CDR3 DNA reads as TGTGCCAGTCGGATGACGGGGGATAGTTCACCCCTCCACTTT. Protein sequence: CASRMTGDSSPLHF.

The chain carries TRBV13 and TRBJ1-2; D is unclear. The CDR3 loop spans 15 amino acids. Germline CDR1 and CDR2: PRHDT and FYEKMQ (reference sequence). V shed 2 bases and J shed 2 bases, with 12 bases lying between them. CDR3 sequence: CASSLTAWRNYGYTF. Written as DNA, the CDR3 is TGTGCCAGCAGCTTAACGGCGTGGAGAAACTATGGCTACACCTTC.

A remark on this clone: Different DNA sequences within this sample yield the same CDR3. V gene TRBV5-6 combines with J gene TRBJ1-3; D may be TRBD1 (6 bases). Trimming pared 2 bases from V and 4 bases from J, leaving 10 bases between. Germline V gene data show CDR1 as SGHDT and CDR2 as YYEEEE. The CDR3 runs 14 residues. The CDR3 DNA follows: TGTGCCAGCAGCTTACAGGGAGCGGGAAACACCATATATTTT. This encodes CASSLQGAGNTIYF.

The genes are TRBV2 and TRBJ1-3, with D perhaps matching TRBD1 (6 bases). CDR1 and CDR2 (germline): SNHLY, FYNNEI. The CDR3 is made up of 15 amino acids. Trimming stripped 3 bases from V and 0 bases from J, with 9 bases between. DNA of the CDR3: TGTGCCAGCAGTGACCAGGGGCTCTCTGGAAACACCATATATTTT. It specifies CASSDQGLSGNTIYF.

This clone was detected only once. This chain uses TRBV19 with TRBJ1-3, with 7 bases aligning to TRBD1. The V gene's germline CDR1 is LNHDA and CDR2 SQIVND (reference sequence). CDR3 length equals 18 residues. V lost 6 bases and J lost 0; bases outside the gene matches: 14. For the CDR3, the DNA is TGTGCCAGTAGGCCAGGGACAGCTTCCCGATCCTCTGGAAACACCATATATTTT. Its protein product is CASRPGTASRSSGNTIYF.

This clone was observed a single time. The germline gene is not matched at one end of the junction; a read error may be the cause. CDR3 in amino acids: CASSFDSGLAGGLSGASVLTF. The CDR3 nucleotides are TGTGCCAGCAGCTTCGATTCGGGACTAGCGGGGGGGCTCTCTGGGGCCAGCGTCCTGACTTTC. The genes are TRBV7-3 and TRBJ2-6; TRBD2 aligns across 16 bases. The CDR3 sequence is 21 residues long. Germline V gene lookup returns CDR1 SGHTA and CDR2 FQGTGA. Using reference TRBV7-3 and TRBJ2-6 for the parts outside the CDR3, the full variable domain is GAGVSQTPSNKVTEKGKYVELRCDPISGHTALYWYRQSLGQGPEFLIYFQGTGAADDSGLPNDRFFAVRPEGSVSTLKIQRTERGDSAVYLCASSFDSGLAGGLSGASVLTFGAGSRLTVL.

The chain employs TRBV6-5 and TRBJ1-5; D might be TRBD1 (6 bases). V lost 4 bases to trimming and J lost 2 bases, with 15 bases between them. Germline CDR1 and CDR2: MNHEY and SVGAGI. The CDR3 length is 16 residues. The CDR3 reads CASSSTGSPGNQPQHF. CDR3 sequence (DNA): TGTGCCAGCAGTTCCACAGGGTCCCCGGGCAATCAGCCCCAGCATTTT.

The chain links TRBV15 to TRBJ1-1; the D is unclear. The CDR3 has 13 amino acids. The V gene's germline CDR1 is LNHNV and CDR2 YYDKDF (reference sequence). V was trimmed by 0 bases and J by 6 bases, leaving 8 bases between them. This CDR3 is CATSRDKRAEAFF. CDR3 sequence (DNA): TGTGCCACCAGCAGAGATAAGAGGGCTGAAGCTTTCTTT.